Listed below are T cell receptor beta chains from one sample, sequenced in a study of response to subunit inactivated influenza vaccine. TCRdb used MiXCR to reprocess the RT-PCR reads, holding one entry per CDR3 protein. The top ten hold around 10% of the sample, which has fewer than 800,000 distinct CDR3 sequences, approximately 14% seen once. The sequences come from PBMCs from blood, collected 12 days after vaccination. The source of these receptors is a man between 45 and 60 years old who received an inactivated influenza vaccine. Each CDR3 is given with its conserved first and last residue. Clone size is shown for a subset of rows, as once, few, many or a class of expanded clone.

V gene	J gene	clone size	CDR3 protein
TRBV12-3/TRBV12-4	TRBJ1-5	many	CASSLFLYSNQPQHF
TRBV20-1	TRBJ2-7	.	CSARSAQTGTRDEQYF
TRBV10-3	TRBJ2-6	few	CATSVLTDSYSGANVLTF
TRBV25-1	TRBJ2-2	.	CASNKNTGELFF
TRBV4-3	TRBJ1-6	.	CASSQDRLFNSPLHF
TRBV27	TRBJ2-6	few	CASTWTGPSPGANVLTF
TRBV20-1	TRBJ2-2	many	CSAKSSRTGELFF
TRBV7-2	TRBJ2-7	few	CASSLDSGEQYF
TRBV6-1	TRBJ1-2	.	CASSLAPRGGYGYTF
TRBV5-1	TRBJ2-1	many	CASSLYTRQGSNEQFF
TRBV12-3/TRBV12-4	TRBJ1-4	.	CASSLGSGIRSNEKLFF
TRBV20-1	TRBJ2-5	.	CSARDFPQETQYF
TRBV14	TRBJ2-2	few	CASSQGTLRDTGELFF
TRBV3-1	TRBJ1-3	few	CASSQERNSGNTIYF
TRBV5-4	TRBJ2-1	.	CASSFEPINEQFF
TRBV5-1	TRBJ2-1	few	CASSPRDRGGTYNEQFF
TRBV12-3/TRBV12-4	TRBJ2-2	.	CASNTGTTGELFF
TRBV5-6	TRBJ2-1	.	CASSFFRGLYNEQFF
TRBV30	TRBJ1-6	many	CAWNVGPNSPLHF
TRBV5-6	TRBJ2-7	once	CASSGGPSSYEQYF
TRBV6-5	TRBJ1-1	.	CASSYWSFMNTEAFF
TRBV24-1	TRBJ2-1	.	CATSLGGPYNEQFF
TRBV7-9	TRBJ1-4	many	CASSPRQGFEKLFF
TRBV28	TRBJ1-2	.	CASGPGDGYTF
TRBV6-1	TRBJ2-2	.	CASSSRTSGVSTGELFF
TRBV28	TRBJ2-3	few	CASIKQGANTQYF
TRBV10-3	TRBJ1-1	many	CAISDRGADAEAFF
TRBV10-3	TRBJ2-3	many	CAISASGDTDTQYF
TRBV14	TRBJ2-1	few	CASSQDRTSGRFSYNEQFF
TRBV12-3/TRBV12-4	TRBJ1-5	.	CASSWGGNSNQPQHF
TRBV5-1	TRBJ1-3	.	CASRSDTGNTIYF
TRBV5-1	TRBJ2-3	.	CASTPGGPTDTQYF
TRBV6-2/TRBV6-3	TRBJ1-1	many	CASRTGGSRAEAFF
TRBV5-5	TRBJ2-7	.	CASSLVGQLSYEQYF
TRBV18	TRBJ2-7	.	CASSRPTDYEQYF
TRBV6-1	TRBJ1-2	.	CASSDPGQTLYGYTF
TRBV7-3	TRBJ2-2	.	CASSPGLAGIGELFF
TRBV28	TRBJ2-5	many	CASSLMGETQYF